This T cell receptor (beta chain) was obtained from a study of blood T cell repertoires in COVID-19 (dated by TCRdb to 2020 to 2022). Turning to the overall study: Samples covering the acute and convalescent phases of COVID-19 were provided by collaborators in the United States, Italy and Spain. The sample metadata nearly always contained a de-identified subject ID, COVID-19 status, age in years and sex. The prospective study material was composed of cDNA or gDNA derived from T cells, B-cell-depleted T cells, or PBMCs. Samples were obtained from the ongoing ImmuneRACE study (first 160 participants) and from 1,254 subjects provided by 6 global collaborators. Subjects who had been exposed to COVID-19, were actively infected with it, or had recovered from it provided the deeply sampled blood TCRbeta repertoires that made up the dataset. A freely available public database, intended as a resource for researchers studying the immune response to SARS-CoV-2, is where the repertoires were released. Where HLA class I and class II types were available, the types were taken from metadata supplied by the sample provider, not from assay-based typing. Overall results and qualifications from the work: Clinical and demographic metadata were provided uncurated, with the amount varying by source and participant.

To note about this clone: What this receptor recognizes is not known. Base-call qualities are not available, and no considerably larger clone is one nucleotide away.

The collaborating institutions used their own protocols to collect whole blood in K2EDTA tubes. Collaborator samples were shipped for TCRbeta analysis as frozen whole blood, isolated PBMCs, or DNA extracted from either sample type. The immunoSEQ Assay, a bias-controlled multiplex PCR, was used to amplify TCRbeta CDR3 regions from genomic DNA. Concerning the study's data processing: Nucleated cell counts per sample were estimated from amplification of reference gene primers within the assay. Sequence reads were collapsed and filtered to measure the absolute abundance of every unique TCRbeta CDR3 rearrangement. Productive Simpson clonality was computed per sample as the square root of Simpson's diversity index over productive rearrangements. This immuneACCESS table, as held by TCRdb, lists in-frame sequences with V and J called but not all clones. Of the missing ones, under half trace to an unresolved V gene in checked studies; the others have no known cause. That table gives V, J and clone size, and the DNA gave D and trimming. In all, the sample holds some 100,000 clones, and around nine tenths of those were seen once. The leading ten clones occupy 10% of the sample.

For CDR1 and CDR2, the germline V gene lists LGHNA and YNFKEQ. Trimmed from V: 0 bases; trimmed from J: 0 bases; junction bases lacking a gene match: 0. The CDR3 covers 16 residues, taking in both the cysteine and the phenylalanine. Of the read, only the CDR3 DNA is kept; its 48 bases are in frame from base 1. The chain couples TRBV4-2 to TRBJ2-2, with 8 middle bases fitting TRBD1. What was sequenced was peripheral blood. The receptor was derived from a man in his fifties or sixties with acute or convalescent COVID-19. The CDR3 is CASSQETGANTGELFF. The DNA sequence is TGTGCCAGCAGCCAAGAGACAGGGGCGAACACCGGGGAGCTGTTTTTT.